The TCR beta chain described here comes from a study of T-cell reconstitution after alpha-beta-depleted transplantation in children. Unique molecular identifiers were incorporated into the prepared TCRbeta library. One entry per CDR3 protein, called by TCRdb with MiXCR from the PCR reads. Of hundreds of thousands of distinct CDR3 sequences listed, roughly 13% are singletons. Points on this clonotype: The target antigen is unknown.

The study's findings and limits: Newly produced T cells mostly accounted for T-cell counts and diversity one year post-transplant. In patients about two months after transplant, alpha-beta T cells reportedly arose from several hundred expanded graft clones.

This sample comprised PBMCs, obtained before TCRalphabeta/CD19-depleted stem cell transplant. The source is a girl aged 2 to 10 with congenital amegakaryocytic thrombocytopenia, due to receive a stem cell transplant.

The CDR3 DNA reads as TGCGCCAGCAGCTTAATGACTAATCGCTACGAGCAGTACTTC. Encoded protein: CASSLMTNRYEQYF. J is TRBJ2-7 and V is TRBV5-1; perhaps TRBD2 as D (5 bases). The CDR3 contains 14 residues. The V gene lost 2 bases and the J gene lost 3 bases, with 12 bases spanning the gap. Per germline, CDR1 SGHRS and CDR2 YFSETQ.